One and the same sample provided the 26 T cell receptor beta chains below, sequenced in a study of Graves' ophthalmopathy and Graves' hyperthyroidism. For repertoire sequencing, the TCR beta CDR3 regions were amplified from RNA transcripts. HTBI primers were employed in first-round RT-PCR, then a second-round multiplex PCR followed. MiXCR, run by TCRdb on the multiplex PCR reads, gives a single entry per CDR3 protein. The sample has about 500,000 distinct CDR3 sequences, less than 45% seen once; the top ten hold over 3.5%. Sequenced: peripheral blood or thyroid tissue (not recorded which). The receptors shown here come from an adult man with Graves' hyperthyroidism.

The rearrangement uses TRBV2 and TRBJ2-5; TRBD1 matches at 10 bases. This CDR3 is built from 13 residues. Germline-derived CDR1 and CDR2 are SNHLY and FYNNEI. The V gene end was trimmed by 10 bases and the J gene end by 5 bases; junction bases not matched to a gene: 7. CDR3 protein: CATGQGVVETQYF. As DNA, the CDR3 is TGTGCCACCGGACAGGGGGTAGTGGAGACCCAGTACTTC.

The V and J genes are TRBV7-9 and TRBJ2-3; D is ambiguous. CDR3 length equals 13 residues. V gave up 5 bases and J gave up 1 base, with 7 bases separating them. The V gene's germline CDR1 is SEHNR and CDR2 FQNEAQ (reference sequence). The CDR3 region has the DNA TGTGCCAGCAGCGACACAGGCACAGATACGCAGTATTTT. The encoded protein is CASSDTGTDTQYF.

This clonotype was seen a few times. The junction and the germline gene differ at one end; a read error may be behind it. The CDR3 spells CASSLGGGLGNEQFF. The CDR3 bases are TGTGCTAGCAGCTTAGGGGGCGGTTTAGGTAATGAGCAGTTCTTC. V is TRBV7-7 and J is TRBJ2-7, with TRBD1 identical over 7 bases. TRBJ2-1 matches the DNA end more closely, so the J call is doubtful. Looked up from germline, CDR1 is SSHAT and CDR2 is FNYEAQ (reference sequence). The CDR3 runs to 15 residues.

The DNA for the CDR3 is TGCAGCGTAGACAGGGGGCTCGGCTACACCTTC. Protein: CSVDRGLGYTF. This chain links TRBV29-1 with TRBJ1-2; 10 bases map to TRBD1. V was pared by 6 bases and J by 8 bases, with 3 bases of the junction left unmatched. The CDR3 spans 11 residues. Per germline, CDR1 SQVTM and CDR2 ANQGSEA.

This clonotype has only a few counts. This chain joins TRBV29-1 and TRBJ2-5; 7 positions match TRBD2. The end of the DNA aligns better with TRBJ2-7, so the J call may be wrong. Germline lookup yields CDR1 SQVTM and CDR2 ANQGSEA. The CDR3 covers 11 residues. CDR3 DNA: TGCAGCTTAGTTAGCGGGTACGAGCAGTACTTC. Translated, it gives CSLVSGYEQYF.

In nucleotides, the CDR3 is TGTGCCAGCAGCCCTGACGGTTCGGGACAGGGGTATGGCTACACCTTC. Its translation: CASSPDGSGQGYGYTF. The chain uses TRBV9 and TRBJ1-2; 10 nucleotides agree with TRBD1. V was pared by 4 bases and J by 5 bases, with 11 bases of the junction left unmatched. Germline values: CDR1 SGDLS, CDR2 YYNGEE. The length of the CDR3 is 16 residues. Complete variable domain (other parts from reference TRBV9 and TRBJ1-2): DSGVTQTPKHLITATGQRVTLRCSPRSGDLSVYWYQQSLDQGLQFLIQYYNGEERAKGNILERFSAQQFPDLHSELNLSSLELGDSALYFCASSPDGSGQGYGYTFGSGTRLTVV.

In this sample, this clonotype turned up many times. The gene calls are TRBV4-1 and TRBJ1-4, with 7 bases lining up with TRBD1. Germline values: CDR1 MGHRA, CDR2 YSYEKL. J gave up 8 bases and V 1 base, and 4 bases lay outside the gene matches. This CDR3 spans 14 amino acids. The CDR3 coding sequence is TGCGCCAGCAGCCAAGTCGTAGGGGGCGAAAAACTGTTTTTT. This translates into CASSQVVGGEKLFF.

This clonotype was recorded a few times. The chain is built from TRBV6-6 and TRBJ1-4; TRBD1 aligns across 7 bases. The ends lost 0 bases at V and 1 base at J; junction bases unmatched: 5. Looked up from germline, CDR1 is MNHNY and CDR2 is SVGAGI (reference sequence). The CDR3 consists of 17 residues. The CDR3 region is CASSYSPDRRTNEKLFF. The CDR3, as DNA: TGTGCCAGCAGTTACTCCCCGGACAGGCGAACTAATGAAAAACTGTTTTTT.

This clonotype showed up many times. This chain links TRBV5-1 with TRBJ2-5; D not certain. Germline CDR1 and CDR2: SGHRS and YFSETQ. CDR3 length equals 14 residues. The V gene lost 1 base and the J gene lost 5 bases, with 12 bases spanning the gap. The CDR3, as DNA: TGCGCCAGCAGCTTGCCGGGCTTTGGGGAGACCCAGTACTTC. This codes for CASSLPGFGETQYF.

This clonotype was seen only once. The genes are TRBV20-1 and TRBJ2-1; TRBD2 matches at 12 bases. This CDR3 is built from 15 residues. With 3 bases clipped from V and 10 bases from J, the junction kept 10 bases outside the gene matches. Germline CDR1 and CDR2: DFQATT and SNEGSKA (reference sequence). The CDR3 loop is CSASVLAGGAGEQFF. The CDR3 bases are TGCAGTGCTAGCGTTCTAGCGGGGGGGGCTGGGGAGCAGTTCTTC.

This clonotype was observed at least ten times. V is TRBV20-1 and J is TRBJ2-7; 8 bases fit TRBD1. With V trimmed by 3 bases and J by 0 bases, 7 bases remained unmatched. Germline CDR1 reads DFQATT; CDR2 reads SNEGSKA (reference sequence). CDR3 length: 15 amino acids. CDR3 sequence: CSASAGGIGSYEQYF. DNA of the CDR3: TGCAGTGCTAGCGCAGGGGGCATAGGCTCCTACGAGCAGTACTTC.

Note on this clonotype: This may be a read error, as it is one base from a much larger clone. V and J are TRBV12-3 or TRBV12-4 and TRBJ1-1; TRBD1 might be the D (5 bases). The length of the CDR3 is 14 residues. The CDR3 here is CAGSFSGHYTEAFF. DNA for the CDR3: TGTGCCGGCAGCTTTAGTGGACACTACACTGAAGCTTTCTTT.

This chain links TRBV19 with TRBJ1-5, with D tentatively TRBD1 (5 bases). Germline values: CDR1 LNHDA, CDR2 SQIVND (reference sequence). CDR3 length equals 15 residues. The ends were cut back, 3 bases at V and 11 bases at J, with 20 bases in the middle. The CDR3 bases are TGTGCCAGTAGTATCGAGGCTAGCTCGGGGGAGACCCAGCATTTT. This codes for CASSIEASSGETQHF.

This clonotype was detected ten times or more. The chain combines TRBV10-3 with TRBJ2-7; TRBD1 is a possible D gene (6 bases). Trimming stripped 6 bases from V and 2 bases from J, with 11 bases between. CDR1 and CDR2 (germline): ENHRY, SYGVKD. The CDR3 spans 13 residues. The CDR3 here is CAIRVDRAYEQYF. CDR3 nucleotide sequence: TGTGCCATCAGAGTGGACAGAGCCTACGAGCAGTACTTC.

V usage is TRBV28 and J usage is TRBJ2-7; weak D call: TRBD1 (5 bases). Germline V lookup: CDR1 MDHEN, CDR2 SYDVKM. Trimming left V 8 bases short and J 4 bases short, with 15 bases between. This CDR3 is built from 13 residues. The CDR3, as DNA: TGTGCCAGCTTTATGGGGCAGGGATACGAGCAGTACTTC. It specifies CASFMGQGYEQYF. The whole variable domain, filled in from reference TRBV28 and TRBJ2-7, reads DVKVTQSSRYLVKRTGEKVFLECVQDMDHENMFWYRQDPGLGLRLIYFSYDVKMKEKGDIPEGYSVSREKKERFSLILESASTNQTSMYLCASFMGQGYEQYFGPGTRLTVT.

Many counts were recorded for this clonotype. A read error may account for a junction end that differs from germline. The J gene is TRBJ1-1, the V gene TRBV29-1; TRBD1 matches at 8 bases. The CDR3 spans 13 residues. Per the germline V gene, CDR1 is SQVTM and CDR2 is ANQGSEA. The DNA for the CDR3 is TGCAGCGTGGAAGGACAGGGTTTCACTGAAGCTTTCTTT. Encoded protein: CSVEGQGFTEAFF.

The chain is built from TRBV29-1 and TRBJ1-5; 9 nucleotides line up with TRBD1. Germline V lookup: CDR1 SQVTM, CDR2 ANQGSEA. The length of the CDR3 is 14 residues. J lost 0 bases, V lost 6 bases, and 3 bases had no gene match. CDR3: CSVGTGNSNQPQHF. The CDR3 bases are TGCAGCGTGGGGACAGGGAATAGCAATCAGCCCCAGCATTTT.

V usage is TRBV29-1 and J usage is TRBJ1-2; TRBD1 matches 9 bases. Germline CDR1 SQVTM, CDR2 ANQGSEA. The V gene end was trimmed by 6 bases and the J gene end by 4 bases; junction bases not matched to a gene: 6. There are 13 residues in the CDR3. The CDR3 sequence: CSVRRGQGYGYTF. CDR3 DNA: TGCAGCGTACGTAGGGGACAGGGCTATGGCTACACCTTC.

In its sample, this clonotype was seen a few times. The CDR3 here is CASSREGAKLQETQYF. The DNA for the CDR3 is TGTGCCAGCAGCCGGGAAGGGGCGAAGCTACAAGAGACCCAGTACTTC. The V gene is TRBV3-1, the J gene TRBJ2-5; D possibly corresponds to TRBD1 (5 bases). The CDR3 runs 16 residues. Looked up from germline, CDR1 is LGHDT and CDR2 is YNNKEL (reference sequence). Trimming shortened V by 4 bases and J by 2 bases, and 17 bases separated the two germline ends.

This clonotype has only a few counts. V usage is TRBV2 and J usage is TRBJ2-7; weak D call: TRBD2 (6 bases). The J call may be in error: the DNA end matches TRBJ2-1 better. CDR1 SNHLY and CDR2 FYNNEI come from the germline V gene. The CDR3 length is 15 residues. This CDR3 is CASSDPGLPGDEQFF. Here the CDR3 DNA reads TGTGCCAGCAGTGACCCGGGACTCCCTGGGGATGAGCAGTTCTTC.

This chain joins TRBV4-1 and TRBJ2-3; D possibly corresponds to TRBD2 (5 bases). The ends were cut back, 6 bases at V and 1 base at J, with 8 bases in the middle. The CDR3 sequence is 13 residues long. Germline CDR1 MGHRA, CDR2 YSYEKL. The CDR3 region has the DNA TGCGCCAGCAGGGTTAGCGGCACAGATACGCAGTATTTT. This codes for CASRVSGTDTQYF.

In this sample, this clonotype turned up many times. This chain's CDR3 is CASGRAAYGYTF. In nucleotides, the CDR3 is TGTGCCAGCGGACGGGCAGCCTATGGCTACACCTTC. The genes are TRBV2 and TRBJ1-2; D remains ambiguous. V lost 8 bases and J lost 4, with 11 bases in between. The germline V gene encodes CDR1 SNHLY and CDR2 FYNNEI. This CDR3 region has 12 residues.

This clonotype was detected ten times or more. The CDR3 DNA sequence: TGCAGTGCCTACGGGCCTGGGCCCTACGAGCAGTACTTC. It codes for CSAYGPGPYEQYF. J is TRBJ2-7 and V is TRBV20-1; unclear D gene. Trimming removed 6 bases from V and 2 bases from J, with 14 bases in between. The CDR3 loop spans 13 amino acids. Germline V CDR1 and CDR2: DFQATT, SNEGSKA (reference sequence).

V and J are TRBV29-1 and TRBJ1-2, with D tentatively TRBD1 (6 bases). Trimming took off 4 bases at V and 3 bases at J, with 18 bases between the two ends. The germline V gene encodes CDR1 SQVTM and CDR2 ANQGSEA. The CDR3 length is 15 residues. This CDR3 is CSVGDRDTADYGYTF. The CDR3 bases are TGCAGCGTTGGTGACCGGGACACGGCGGACTATGGCTACACCTTC.

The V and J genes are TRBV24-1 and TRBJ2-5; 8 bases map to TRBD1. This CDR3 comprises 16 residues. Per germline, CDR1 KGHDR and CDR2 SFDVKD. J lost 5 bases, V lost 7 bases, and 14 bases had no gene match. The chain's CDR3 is CATSLPGQGIVETQYF. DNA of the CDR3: TGTGCCACCAGCTTACCTGGACAGGGTATCGTGGAGACCCAGTACTTC.

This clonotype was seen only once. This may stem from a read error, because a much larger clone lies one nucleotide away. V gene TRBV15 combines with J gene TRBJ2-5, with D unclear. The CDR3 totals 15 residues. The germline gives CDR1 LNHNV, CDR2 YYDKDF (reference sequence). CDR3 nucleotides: TGTGCCGCCAGCAGATCCCCTTCTCTGGTGGAGACCCAGTACTTC. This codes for CAASRSPSLVETQYF. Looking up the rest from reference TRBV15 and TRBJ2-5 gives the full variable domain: DAMVIQNPRYQVTQFGKPVTLSCSQTLNHNVMYWYQQKSSQAPKLLFHYYDKDFNNEADTPDNFQSRRPNTSFCFLDIRSPGLGDTAMYLCAASRSPSLVETQYFGPGTRLLVL.